Presented here are 6 T cell receptor beta chains from one specimen sequenced in a study of CD8+CD57+ T cells in acquired aplastic anemia. Patients selected for sequencing had displayed CD8+CD57+ cell expansion by flow cytometry. Genomic DNA, serving as template, underwent TCR beta VDJ and CDR3 profiling. TCRdb fed the reads into MiXCR, producing one record per CDR3 protein. There are 50,000 or so distinct CDR3 sequences in the sample; around 57% occur only once, and approximately 15% lies in the top ten. The sequencing input was sorted CD4+, CD8+, or CD8+CD57+ T cells (not recorded which) from PBMCs. Receptors were obtained from a human donor with aplastic anemia.

On this clonotype itself: A junction boundary mismatches the germline segment, possibly from a read error. This sequence joins TRBV24-1 and TRBJ2-1; D remains unclear. Germline CDR1 KGHDR, CDR2 SFDVKD. The CDR3 extends over 16 amino acids. CDR3 DNA sequence: TGTGCCACCGGTGATTTGACTGCAAGCTCCTACAATGAGCAGTTCTTC. It translates to CATGDLTASSYNEQFF.

This chain uses TRBV7-9 with TRBJ2-5, with 7 bases fitting TRBD2. J gave up 5 bases and V 9 bases, and 18 bases lay outside the gene matches. This CDR3 has 16 residues. Germline V CDR1 and CDR2: SEHNR, FQNEAQ (reference sequence). This CDR3 is CASSGLGGRASETQYF. CDR3 DNA sequence: TGTGCCAGTAGTGGGCTTGGAGGGAGGGCCTCCGAGACCCAGTACTTC.

This clonotype was counted many times. The chain couples TRBV4-1 to TRBJ2-7; D might be TRBD1 (6 bases). Germline assignment: CDR1 MGHRA and CDR2 YSYEKL. V lost 0 bases, J lost 6 bases, and 18 bases lay in between. This CDR3 is built from 16 residues. As DNA, the CDR3 is TGCGCCAGCAGCCAAGACCTCAGGGGTAGGGGCCGCGAGCAGTACTTC. Translating it yields CASSQDLRGRGREQYF.

The rearrangement joins TRBV19 to TRBJ1-1; D is unresolved. The germline CDR1 and CDR2 sequences are LNHDA and SQIVND (reference sequence). CDR3 size: 13 residues. Trimming took 4 bases from V and 1 from J, leaving 7 bases between them. CDR3 loop: CASSKAPNTEAFF. The CDR3 DNA follows: TGTGCCAGTAGTAAAGCACCGAACACTGAAGCTTTCTTT.

The genes are TRBV4-1 and TRBJ2-3; 7 nucleotides match TRBD2. The germline V gene encodes CDR1 MGHRA and CDR2 YSYEKL. The trim removed 1 base at V and 11 bases at J, leaving 6 bases unmatched. This CDR3 is built from 13 residues. The chain's CDR3 is CASSQATSQMQYF. The CDR3 nucleotides are TGCGCCAGCAGCCAAGCGACTAGCCAGATGCAGTATTTT.

At least ten counts were recorded for this clonotype. This chain connects TRBV5-8 to TRBJ1-1; D call uncertain. The V and J ends lost 4 bases and 4 bases respectively, with 11 bases between them. The germline CDR1 and CDR2 sequences are SGHTS and YDEGEE. The length of the CDR3 is 13 residues. The CDR3 nucleotides read TGTGCCAGCAGCCCACACCCGGGCACTGAAGCTTTCTTT. Amino acids: CASSPHPGTEAFF.